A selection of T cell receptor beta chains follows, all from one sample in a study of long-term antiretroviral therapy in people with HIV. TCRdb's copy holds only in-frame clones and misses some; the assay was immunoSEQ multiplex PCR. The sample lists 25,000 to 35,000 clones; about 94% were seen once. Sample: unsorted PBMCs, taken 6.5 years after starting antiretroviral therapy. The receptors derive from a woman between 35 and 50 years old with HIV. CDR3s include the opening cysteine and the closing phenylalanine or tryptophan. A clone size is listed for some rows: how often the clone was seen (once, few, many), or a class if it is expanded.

cdr3_aa: CAISEVDREGQPQHF
j_call: TRBJ1-5
clone_size: NA
v_call: TRBV10-3

cdr3_aa: CASSFDRSNTGELFF
j_call: TRBJ2-2
clone_size: NA
v_call: TRBV5-1

cdr3_aa: CASSYVGAEDTQYF
j_call: TRBJ2-3
clone_size: NA
v_call: TRBV6-5

cdr3_aa: CASKARRGIWTEAFF
j_call: TRBJ1-1
clone_size: NA
v_call: TRBV19

cdr3_aa: CASSTGQGKEDQYF
j_call: TRBJ2-5
clone_size: NA
v_call: TRBV5-1

cdr3_aa: CASSPRVGGKDEQYF
j_call: TRBJ2-7
clone_size: NA
v_call: TRBV27

cdr3_aa: CASSEFGTHPHNEQFF
j_call: TRBJ2-1
clone_size: NA
v_call: TRBV2

cdr3_aa: CASSLGGANEQYF
j_call: TRBJ2-7
clone_size: NA
v_call: TRBV7-9

cdr3_aa: CASSQGQVPVQPQHF
j_call: TRBJ1-5
clone_size: once
v_call: TRBV4-1

cdr3_aa: CSVDADSRETQYF
j_call: TRBJ2-5
clone_size: NA
v_call: TRBV29-1

cdr3_aa: CATSSGGNTGELFF
j_call: TRBJ2-2
clone_size: NA
v_call: TRBV9

cdr3_aa: CASSHAQGLTHPTNEKLFF
j_call: TRBJ1-4
clone_size: NA
v_call: TRBV4-1

cdr3_aa: CASSSTGTGEQPQHF
j_call: TRBJ1-5
clone_size: once
v_call: TRBV7-9

cdr3_aa: CAWSGSAYGYTF
j_call: TRBJ1-2
clone_size: NA
v_call: TRBV30

cdr3_aa: CASSYGTRYEQYF
j_call: TRBJ2-7
clone_size: NA
v_call: TRBV6-5

cdr3_aa: CASSVRRGEAFF
j_call: TRBJ1-1
clone_size: few
v_call: TRBV6-1

cdr3_aa: CASSQDRQGNEQYF
j_call: TRBJ2-7
clone_size: once
v_call: TRBV4-3

cdr3_aa: CASSHNLQGRQGYTF
j_call: TRBJ1-2
clone_size: once
v_call: TRBV14

cdr3_aa: CAISPRQGANEKLFF
j_call: TRBJ1-4
clone_size: NA
v_call: TRBV10-3

cdr3_aa: CASSPRPTPGLNTGELFF
j_call: TRBJ2-2
clone_size: NA
v_call: TRBV7-9

cdr3_aa: CASSLGTVNNSPLHF
j_call: TRBJ1-6
clone_size: once
v_call: TRBV9

cdr3_aa: CASSARDIVDGYTF
j_call: TRBJ1-2
clone_size: NA
v_call: TRBV7-8

cdr3_aa: CASSPDRESYTF
j_call: TRBJ1-2
clone_size: NA
v_call: TRBV18

cdr3_aa: CASSLGNVNTEAFF
j_call: TRBJ1-1
clone_size: NA
v_call: TRBV27

cdr3_aa: CASRSGQSQETQYF
j_call: TRBJ2-5
clone_size: once
v_call: TRBV5-4

cdr3_aa: CASRGDQETQYF
j_call: TRBJ2-5
clone_size: NA
v_call: TRBV2

cdr3_aa: CASSRGEETQYF
j_call: TRBJ2-5
clone_size: NA
v_call: TRBV19

cdr3_aa: CASSLDGQGTSGNTIYF
j_call: TRBJ1-3
clone_size: NA
v_call: TRBV19

cdr3_aa: CASSWGNTEAFF
j_call: TRBJ1-1
clone_size: NA
v_call: TRBV7-9

cdr3_aa: CASSLQREETQYF
j_call: TRBJ2-5
clone_size: NA
v_call: TRBV7-9

cdr3_aa: CASNHRGTSGTGVDTQYF
j_call: TRBJ2-3
clone_size: NA
v_call: TRBV5-1

cdr3_aa: CASSYKGANYGYTF
j_call: TRBJ1-2
clone_size: NA
v_call: TRBV6-6

cdr3_aa: CASSSTGYEQYF
j_call: TRBJ2-7
clone_size: NA
v_call: TRBV7-9

cdr3_aa: CAWSVGSDTQYF
j_call: TRBJ2-3
clone_size: NA
v_call: TRBV30

cdr3_aa: CASSLRDRMNSPLHF
j_call: TRBJ1-6
clone_size: once
v_call: TRBV5-6

cdr3_aa: CSVDKTGTYGYTF
j_call: TRBJ1-2
clone_size: NA
v_call: TRBV29-1

cdr3_aa: CASSMTTGLGGGETQYF
j_call: TRBJ2-5
clone_size: once
v_call: TRBV19

cdr3_aa: CASSRSGTSGGGHFF
j_call: TRBJ2-1
clone_size: NA
v_call: TRBV7-2

cdr3_aa: CASSDRTGYNEQFF
j_call: TRBJ2-1
clone_size: NA
v_call: TRBV2

cdr3_aa: CACRDGNTIYF
j_call: TRBJ1-3
clone_size: NA
v_call: TRBV6-5

cdr3_aa: CASSLQAGGSIQYF
j_call: TRBJ2-4
clone_size: NA
v_call: TRBV7-2

cdr3_aa: CASSEWVSLHF
j_call: TRBJ1-6
clone_size: NA
v_call: TRBV6-1

cdr3_aa: CASSLMAVRYTF
j_call: TRBJ1-2
clone_size: NA
v_call: TRBV7-2

cdr3_aa: CASSIGEKLFF
j_call: TRBJ1-4
clone_size: NA
v_call: TRBV19

cdr3_aa: CASSEAISGGVSQYF
j_call: TRBJ2-3
clone_size: NA
v_call: TRBV2